These 5 T cell receptor beta chains came from one sample sequenced in a study of T cell repertoires in cytomegalovirus infection. TCRdb ran MiXCR on the reads and lists one entry per CDR3 protein. Among about 52,000 distinct CDR3 sequences listed, around a fifth were seen once. For these TCRs, the target antigens are not known. This specimen was CD8+ T cells from cultured PBMCs, taken from culture after CMV antigen stimulation. The receptor source for this set is a human donor in good health (CMV status not recorded). Some clones in this sample may be carry-over from other donors' samples.

This clonotype has more than one count but fewer than ten. This chain joins TRBV29-1 and TRBJ2-6; D unclear. The germline V gene has CDR1 SQVTM and CDR2 ANQGSEA. This CDR3 spans 13 amino acids. V was clipped by 4 bases and J by 1 base, with 5 bases between them. CDR3 residues: CSVGQSGANVLTF. CDR3 sequence (DNA): TGCAGCGTTGGGCAGTCTGGGGCCAACGTCCTGACTTTC.

This clonotype was detected only a few times. The genes are TRBV7-6 and TRBJ2-1, with TRBD2 matching 7 bases. V lost 0 bases and J lost 2; bases outside the gene matches: 4. Per germline, CDR1 SGHVS and CDR2 FNYEAQ. The CDR3 length is 16 residues. CDR3 nucleotides: TGTGCCAGCAGCTTAGCGGGAGCGGGGACCTACAATGAGCAGTTCTTC. Its translation: CASSLAGAGTYNEQFF.

This clonotype was seen a handful of times. The chain couples TRBV7-6 to TRBJ1-1; 7 bases are a match to TRBD1. CDR1 and CDR2 (germline): SGHVS, FNYEAQ. Trimming removed 3 bases from V and 5 bases from J; junction bases left unmatched: 6. The CDR3 consists of 14 residues. This CDR3 is CASSFRQGGTEAFF. CDR3 coding DNA: TGTGCCAGCAGCTTCAGGCAGGGGGGTACTGAAGCTTTCTTT.

This clonotype was seen a few times. The chain uses TRBV7-8 and TRBJ1-2; 7 positions match TRBD1. The CDR3 consists of 20 residues. The germline V gene has CDR1 SGHVS and CDR2 FQNEAQ. J was trimmed by 4 bases and V by 5 bases; bases with no gene match: 25. The CDR3 DNA is TGTGCCAGCAGCCACTACCTAAGGCGAGACCGGGACAGCACCGGCTATGGCTACACCTTC. Translation gives CASSHYLRRDRDSTGYGYTF.

This clonotype was picked up a small number of times. This rearrangement joins TRBV6-1 to TRBJ2-5; D is unclear. CDR3 size: 10 residues. The ends were cut back, 4 bases at V and 5 bases at J, with 2 bases in the middle. Germline V gene sequence: CDR1 MNHNS, CDR2 SASEGT. The CDR3 DNA is TGTGCCAGCAGTGGGGAGACCCAGTACTTC. Translating it yields CASSGETQYF.